A single sample gave rise to the 7 T cell receptor beta chains below, sequenced in a study of blood T cell repertoires in COVID-19. Profiling relied on immunoSEQ multiplex PCR, and the TCRdb table lists in-frame clones only, not all of them. The repertoire includes 310,000 or so clones, 85% to 90% of them detected once, and about 1.2% sits in the top ten. Sequenced input: peripheral blood. The receptors derive from a man in his 70s with acute or convalescent COVID-19.

This chain uses TRBV19 with TRBJ2-2; D is perhaps TRBD2 (6 bases). The CDR3 spans 16 residues. Germline V lookup: CDR1 LNHDA, CDR2 SQIVND (reference sequence). V was pared by 3 bases and J by 0 bases, with 11 bases between. The chain's CDR3 is CASSIRGYSNTGELFF. In DNA form, the CDR3 reads TGTGCCAGTAGTATTCGGGGGTATTCGAACACCGGGGAGCTGTTTTTT.

The CDR3 nucleotides are TGTGCCAGCAGCGGGAGACTAGCGGGGGGAACAGAGACCCAGTACTTC. Translation: CASSGRLAGGTETQYF. The rearrangement joins TRBV5-4 to TRBJ2-5, with TRBD2 matching over 13 bases. The CDR3 sequence is 16 residues long. Germline V gene lookup returns CDR1 SGHNT and CDR2 YYREEE (reference sequence). V lost 4 bases and J lost 4; bases outside the gene matches: 7.

The chain is built from TRBV6-1 and TRBJ2-2; the match to TRBD1 covers 9 bases. Germline V lookup: CDR1 MNHNS, CDR2 SASEGT. Trimming cost V 3 bases and J 4 bases; bases outside gene matches: 3. The CDR3 has 15 amino acids. This chain's CDR3 is CASSEGQGGTGELFF. The CDR3 nucleotides read TGTGCCAGCAGTGAGGGACAGGGAGGCACCGGGGAGCTGTTTTTT.

The chain has TRBV3-1 (or the pseudogene TRBV3-2) and TRBJ2-2; TRBD2 matches 11 bases. V gave up 4 bases and J gave up 3 bases; unmatched junction bases: 4. This CDR3 comprises 16 residues. Germline assignment: CDR1 LGHDT and CDR2 YNNKEL (reference sequence). Written as DNA, the CDR3 is TGTGCCAGCAGCCTCCGACTAGCGGGATACACCGGGGAGCTGTTTTTT. Translated: CASSLRLAGYTGELFF.

The table lists this clone with a count of one. The chain combines TRBV6-1 with TRBJ1-5; D is ambiguous. V gave up 2 bases and J gave up 4 bases, with 3 bases separating them. The germline gives CDR1 MNHNS, CDR2 SASEGT. This CDR3 contains 12 residues. CDR3 sequence reads: CASSEHNQPQHF. CDR3 in DNA: TGTGCCAGCAGTGAACATAATCAGCCCCAGCATTTT.

CDR3 in DNA: TGTGCCAGCAGTGCAAATTTCCCGAGTCGGACTAGCATACCAGATACGCAGTATTTT. Its translation is CASSANFPSRTSIPDTQYF. This chain links TRBV6-1 with TRBJ2-3, with TRBD2 matching 8 bases. This CDR3 is 19 amino acids long. V gave up 4 bases and J gave up 4 bases; unmatched junction bases: 19. The V gene's germline CDR1 is MNHNS and CDR2 SASEGT.

The chain couples TRBV7-2 to TRBJ2-7; TRBD1 aligns across 9 bases. There are 14 residues in the CDR3. With 3 bases clipped from V and 5 bases from J, the junction kept 5 bases outside the gene matches. Germline V gene lookup returns CDR1 SGHTA and CDR2 FQGNSA. CDR3: CASSLGTGSDEQYF. For the CDR3, the DNA is TGTGCCAGCAGCTTGGGGACAGGGTCGGACGAGCAGTACTTC.